A selection of T cell receptor beta chains follows, all from one sample in a study of HIV-infected children after antiretroviral therapy interruption. From the 3' RACE reads, TCRdb called clonotypes with MiXCR, one entry per CDR3 protein. The table has several thousand distinct CDR3 sequences, 16% seen once; the top ten hold roughly 13%. The sample in question was CD45RO+ CD8+ T cells from PBMCs, pooled from several time points, obtained from a donor given antiretroviral therapy, either interrupted or continuous. The receptors originated from a pool of human donors with HIV. Both conserved end residues are part of each CDR3. D genes are given only for firm matches. Clone size, where shown, is once, few, many, or a class for clones that have expanded.

TRBJ1-1 | many | - | TRBV7-7 | TGTGCCAGCAGCTTCGGGGGGCGAAGGGCTGAAGCTTTCTTT | CASSFGGRRAEAFF
TRBJ2-1 | medium-sized | - | TRBV27 | TGTGCCAGCAGTTTAACCTACAGGGATGAGCAGTTCTTC | CASSLTYRDEQFF
TRBJ2-1 | once | - | TRBV9 | TGTGCCAGCAGCGTAGACTCCCACGCGGGGGCGGGGAATGAGCAGTTCTTC | CASSVDSHAGAGNEQFF
TRBJ1-2 | many | TRBD1 | TRBV19 | TGTGCCAGTACCACCCCTAGGGCAGGGGGAGTTGGCTACACCTTC | CASTTPRAGGVGYTF
TRBJ1-2 | many | - | TRBV28 | TGTGCCAGCACTCCGAGGGGGGGGACGGGCTACACCTTC | CASTPRGGTGYTF
TRBJ1-2 | many | - | TRBV29-1 | TGCAGCGTTGAAGTTATTGGAGGTGGCTACACCTTC | CSVEVIGGGYTF
TRBJ1-1 | - | - | TRBV29-1 | TGCAGCGTTGTTCCAGCAGGAAACACTGAAGCTTTCTTT | CSVVPAGNTEAFF
TRBJ2-3 | few | TRBD2 | TRBV6-4 | TGTGCCAGCAGTGACGGGGGGGGCACAGATACGCAGTATTTT | CASSDGGGTDTQYF
TRBJ1-3 | - | - | TRBV11-2 | TGTGCCAGCAGCCAACAGGGCTCTGGAAACACCATATATTTT | CASSQQGSGNTIYF
TRBJ2-7 | many | TRBD2 | TRBV3-1 | TGTGCCAGCAGCCAAGCCGGGGGGGCCTCCCAGTGGAAGTACGAGCAGTACTTC | CASSQAGGASQWKYEQYF
TRBJ2-7 | medium-sized | TRBD1 | TRBV7-3 | TGTGCCAGCAGCTCAACAGGGGGAACTCTGGACGAGCAGTACTTC | CASSSTGGTLDEQYF
TRBJ2-3 | - | - | TRBV20-1 | TGCAGTGCTAGAGATCCTTACACTAGCACAGATACGCAGTATTTT | CSARDPYTSTDTQYF
TRBJ2-7 | medium-sized | - | TRBV13 | TGTGCCAGCTCTTTCCCACAGTACTTC | CASSFPQYF
TRBJ1-1 | few | - | TRBV20-1 | TGCAGCGTACCGACAGAAGACACTGAAGCTTTCTTT | CSVPTEDTEAFF
TRBJ2-7 | medium-sized | TRBD1 | TRBV7-9 | TGTGCCAGCAGCCCGGGGACAGGCCCAACCTACGAGCAGTACTTC | CASSPGTGPTYEQYF
TRBJ2-3 | many | TRBD2 | TRBV3-1 | TGTGCCAGCAGCCGGATTAGCGGGGGACCAGATACGCAGTATTTT | CASSRISGGPDTQYF
TRBJ2-3 | medium-sized | - | TRBV28 | TGTGCCAGTGAACTAGCTAACACAGATACGCAGTATTTT | CASELANTDTQYF
TRBJ2-3 | many | - | TRBV15 | TGTGCCACCAGCAGAGATCAGTTCACAGATACGCAGTATTTT | CATSRDQFTDTQYF
TRBJ2-1 | many | TRBD1 | TRBV5-1 | TGCGCCAGCAGCTTAGGGGGCTTTGACAATGAGCAGTTCTTC | CASSLGGFDNEQFF
TRBJ1-5 | many | - | TRBV7-2 | TGTGCCAGCAGCTTAGCCAGCAATCAGCCCCAGCATTTT | CASSLASNQPQHF
TRBJ2-1 | medium-sized | - | TRBV24-1 | TGTGCCACCAGTGAGGAGTGGAGGCATGAGCAGTTCTTC | CATSEEWRHEQFF
TRBJ1-5 | - | TRBD1 | TRBV5-3 | TGTGCCGAGCTACCGGGACAGGGAACCCTGGATAGCAATCAGCCCCAGCATTTT | CAELPGQGTLDSNQPQHF
TRBJ1-1 | many | - | TRBV5-1 | TGCGCCAGCAGCTTGTGGGCCCGCACTGAAGCTTTCTTT | CASSLWARTEAFF
TRBJ1-2 | medium-sized | - | TRBV1 | TGCACCAGCAGCCAAGATTTTGTGGGGAACTATGGCTACACCTTC | CTSSQDFVGNYGYTF
TRBJ1-2 | few | - | TRBV28 | TGTGCCAGCAGTTTTTATCAGGGTTCTGGCTACACCTTC | CASSFYQGSGYTF
TRBJ1-1 | many | TRBD1 | TRBV19 | TGTGCCAGTCACGGACAGGGTAGTTCGGGTTTCACTGAAGCTTTCTTT | CASHGQGSSGFTEAFF
TRBJ2-2 | many | - | TRBV23-1 | TGCGCCAGCGCGGGCCCAAGGGCAGACACCGGGGAGCTGTTTTTT | CASAGPRADTGELFF
TRBJ1-2 | many | - | TRBV12-3/TRBV12-4 | TGTGCCAGCAGTTTCCAAGGATGGGGCTACACCTTC | CASSFQGWGYTF